This entry lists 24 T cell receptor beta chains sequenced from one sample in a study of T-cell memory formation after mild COVID-19. TCRdb reanalysed the 5' RACE reads using MiXCR and keeps one entry per CDR3 protein. The sample records about 350,000 distinct CDR3 sequences, approximately 15% being singletons. The sample comprised PBMCs or a T cell subset sorted from them (not recorded which). The receptors derive from a man aged 18 to 30 who had mild COVID-19 (a few samples of this study predate the infection). Cell type and time point are not known.

The table lists this clonotype with a few counts. V is TRBV4-3 and J is TRBJ1-4; TRBD1 matches at 8 bases. The CDR3 covers 17 residues. Germline V gives CDR1 LGHNA, CDR2 YSLEER. After removal of 5 bases from V and 2 bases from J, the junction contained 10 bases not matched to a gene. CDR3 in amino acids: CASSTRGQGVTNEKLFF. As DNA, the CDR3 is TGCGCCAGCAGCACCCGAGGACAGGGTGTGACTAATGAAAAACTGTTTTTT.

The chain links TRBV15 to TRBJ2-7; 7 bases map to TRBD1. The V gene end was trimmed by 3 bases and the J gene end by 3 bases; junction bases not matched to a gene: 8. Per germline, CDR1 LNHNV and CDR2 YYDKDF (reference sequence). The CDR3 consists of 15 residues. The CDR3 DNA reads as TGTGCCACCAGCAGGGGCCCGGGACAGCTCTACGAGCAGTACTTC. Its protein product is CATSRGPGQLYEQYF.

The genes are TRBV10-3 and TRBJ1-2; no clear D gene. This CDR3 comprises 16 residues. Between the trimmed V and J ends, which lost 6 bases and 0 bases, there was a span of 17 bases. From germline, CDR1 is ENHRY and CDR2 SYGVKD. The CDR3: CAIRPPDVTPNYGYTF. The CDR3 DNA reads as TGTGCCATCAGGCCCCCCGATGTCACACCTAACTATGGCTACACCTTC.

This clonotype was found a few times. The CDR3, as DNA: TGTGCCAGCAGCTTTCAGGGGGCTTGGGGCTACACCTTC. Protein sequence: CASSFQGAWGYTF. This chain links TRBV11-2 with TRBJ1-2, with 8 bases identical to TRBD1. V shed 3 bases, J shed 8 bases, and the junction held 5 bases outside the gene matches. This CDR3 is 13 amino acids long. CDR1 and CDR2 (germline): SGHAT, FQNNGV.

Notes on this clonotype: A junction boundary mismatches the germline segment, possibly from a read error. The rearrangement uses TRBV7-7 and TRBJ2-1; D unresolved. CDR3 length equals 14 residues. From germline, CDR1 is SSHAT and CDR2 FNYEAQ (reference sequence). CDR3 amino acids: CASSYGPLGDEQFF. DNA of the CDR3: TGTGCTAGCAGCTACGGGCCCCTAGGCGATGAGCAGTTCTTC.

This clonotype was counted ten times or more. This rearrangement joins TRBV28 to TRBJ2-3, with no clear D. Per the germline V gene, CDR1 is MDHEN and CDR2 is SYDVKM. The CDR3 has 12 amino acids. The ends were cut back, 6 bases at V and 1 base at J, with 5 bases in the middle. DNA for the CDR3: TGTGCCAGCAGCTGGGGCACAGATACGCAGTATTTT. Its protein is CASSWGTDTQYF.

This clonotype came up many times. This CDR3 reads CASSYSLRRTDTQYF. CDR3 nucleotides: TGTGCCAGCAGTTACTCCCTGAGGAGAACAGATACGCAGTATTTT. The chain employs TRBV6-5 and TRBJ2-3; no definite D call. The germline gives CDR1 MNHEY, CDR2 SVGAGI. This CDR3 region has 15 residues. V was clipped by 0 bases and J by 3 bases, with 10 bases between them.

This clonotype occurred a few times. J is TRBJ2-3 and V is TRBV7-8; D gene uncertain. The CDR3 is 14 residues long. The germline gives CDR1 SGHVS, CDR2 FQNEAQ. V lost 5 bases and J lost 2, with 11 bases in between. CDR3: CASSPDAITDTQYF. CDR3 bases: TGTGCCAGCAGCCCAGACGCCATCACAGATACGCAGTATTTT.

Ten or more counts support this clonotype. The V and J genes are TRBV5-4 and TRBJ2-1; TRBD1 is a possible D gene (6 bases). Per germline, CDR1 SGHNT and CDR2 YYREEE (reference sequence). CDR3 size: 13 residues. V lost 4 bases and J 5 bases, leaving 10 bases between the germline ends. CDR3 coding DNA: TGTGCCAGCAGCGGGGACAACCACAATGAGCAGTTCTTC. Its protein product is CASSGDNHNEQFF.

This clonotype was seen a handful of times. This chain joins TRBV15 and TRBJ1-1; the D is unclear. This CDR3 is 15 amino acids long. The V gene lost 0 bases and the J gene lost 2 bases, with 10 bases spanning the gap. Germline CDR1 reads LNHNV; CDR2 reads YYDKDF (reference sequence). CDR3 sequence (DNA): TGTGCCACCAGCAGAGATCGCGGGGTAAACACTGAAGCTTTCTTT. Protein: CATSRDRGVNTEAFF.

This clonotype was counted at least ten times. The J gene is TRBJ1-1, the V gene TRBV27, with 7 bases that match TRBD1. There are 11 residues in the CDR3. The germline V gene encodes CDR1 MNHEY and CDR2 SMNVEV (reference sequence). Trimming took 6 bases from V and 11 from J; bases not matched to a gene: 6. For the CDR3, the DNA is TGTGCCAGCAGGTCGACAGGGAGGGCTTTCTTT. Its translation: CASRSTGRAFF.

This clonotype was counted between two and nine times. V is TRBV4-1 and J is TRBJ1-6; D might be TRBD1 (6 bases). Germline assignment: CDR1 MGHRA and CDR2 YSYEKL. The CDR3 totals 15 residues. Trimming cost V 0 bases and J 9 bases, with 12 bases left between them. The CDR3 DNA follows: TGCGCCAGCAGCCAAGAGGGGGCTCTGACTTCACCCCTCCACTTT. This translates into CASSQEGALTSPLHF.

This sequence joins TRBV28 and TRBJ1-1; 10 bases map to TRBD1. The CDR3 is made up of 14 amino acids. Germline V CDR1 and CDR2: MDHEN, SYDVKM. V shed 5 bases and J 10 bases; nucleotides not matched to a gene: 10. CDR3 sequence (DNA): TGTGCCAGCAGTAACCCTGGGACAGGGGTGACAGCTTTCTTT. Protein: CASSNPGTGVTAFF.

The J gene is TRBJ1-2, the V gene TRBV4-1, with D hard to call. V lost 0 bases and J 4 bases, leaving 9 bases between the germline ends. The CDR3 covers 14 residues. The germline V gene encodes CDR1 MGHRA and CDR2 YSYEKL. The CDR3 DNA reads as TGCGCCAGCAGCCAAGACCCATCCACCTATGGCTACACCTTC. Translating it yields CASSQDPSTYGYTF.

The chain recombines TRBV6-2 or TRBV6-3 with TRBJ2-3; TRBD2 matches at 11 bases. CDR3 size: 15 residues. V was pared by 4 bases and J by 6 bases, with 6 bases of the junction left unmatched. Looked up from germline, CDR1 is MNHEY and CDR2 is SVGEGT. The CDR3 is CASSFRLAGTDTQYF. CDR3 coding DNA: TGTGCCAGCAGTTTCCGACTAGCGGGGACGGATACGCAGTATTTT.

This clonotype turned up a few times. This chain links TRBV19 with TRBJ2-5; unclear D gene. The CDR3 has 13 residues. The germline gives CDR1 LNHDA, CDR2 SQIVND (reference sequence). Trimming took off 0 bases at V and 5 bases at J, with 7 bases between the two ends. DNA for the CDR3: TGTGCCAGTAGTATAGAAGGTCGCGAGACCCAGTACTTC. Translation gives CASSIEGRETQYF.

This clonotype was observed many times. The chain employs TRBV24-1 and TRBJ2-1; 10 nucleotides agree with TRBD2. This CDR3 contains 15 residues. Germline-derived CDR1 and CDR2 are KGHDR and SFDVKD. V gave up 3 bases and J gave up 8 bases; unmatched junction bases: 6. This chain's CDR3 is CATSDPGLATHEQFF. The CDR3 nucleotides read TGTGCCACCAGTGATCCGGGACTAGCGACCCATGAGCAGTTCTTC.

This clonotype came up a few times. This chain joins TRBV19 and TRBJ2-1; D may be TRBD1 (6 bases). V lost 3 bases to trimming and J lost 7 bases, with 16 bases between them. The CDR3 spans 15 residues. The V gene's germline CDR1 is LNHDA and CDR2 SQIVND (reference sequence). The CDR3 DNA reads as TGTGCCAGTAGTATTGGGCAGGGGAGTATGAATGAGCAGTTCTTC. Its protein is CASSIGQGSMNEQFF. Complete variable domain (other parts from reference TRBV19 and TRBJ2-1): DGGITQSPKYLFRKEGQNVTLSCEQNLNHDAMYWYRQDPGQGLRLIYYSQIVNDFQKGDIAEGYSVSREKKESFPLTVTSAQKNPTAFYLCASSIGQGSMNEQFFGPGTRLTVL.

This clonotype was picked up a small number of times. CDR3 nucleotides: TGCGCCAGCAGCTTGGGAGGGGACGACCTCTATGGCTACACCTTC. Protein sequence: CASSLGGDDLYGYTF. The chain joins TRBV5-1 to TRBJ1-2; D possibly corresponds to TRBD1 (5 bases). The germline V and J ends were trimmed by 0 bases and 4 bases, with 13 bases remaining between them. From germline, CDR1 is SGHRS and CDR2 YFSETQ. This CDR3 has 15 amino acids.

This clonotype was recorded a few times. The V call is TRBV4-3, the J call TRBJ2-5; maybe TRBD2 (6 bases). V was pared by 4 bases and J by 7 bases, with 19 bases between. The CDR3 consists of 15 residues. The germline V gene has CDR1 LGHNA and CDR2 YSLEER. The CDR3 region is CASSPATGERVTQYF. DNA for the CDR3: TGCGCCAGCAGCCCGGCCACGGGGGAGCGGGTGACCCAGTACTTC.

The chain carries TRBV19 and TRBJ2-2, with a tentative D call TRBD1 (6 bases). CDR1 is LNHDA and CDR2 is SQIVND in the germline V gene (reference sequence). Trimming removed 10 bases from V and 4 bases from J, with 19 bases in between. This CDR3 is 15 amino acids long. In DNA, the CDR3 is TGTGCCACTGAGGACTGGGGACACCCCACCGGGGAGCTGTTTTTT. Translating it yields CATEDWGHPTGELFF.

There are a few counts of this clonotype. V is TRBV7-2 and J is TRBJ2-3, with 8 bases matching TRBD2. V was pared by 5 bases and J by 4 bases, with 14 bases of the junction left unmatched. The CDR3 sequence is 17 residues long. The V gene's germline CDR1 is SGHTA and CDR2 FQGNSA. CDR3 residues: CASSPRGAGVGADTQYF. For the CDR3, the DNA is TGTGCCAGCAGCCCCCGTGGAGCGGGGGTCGGGGCAGATACGCAGTATTTT.

CDR3 residues: CASNEFGGASDTQYF. CDR3 sequence (DNA): TGTGCCAGCAACGAATTCGGGGGGGCGTCGGATACGCAGTATTTT. This rearrangement joins TRBV6-5 to TRBJ2-3, with 8 bases identical to TRBD2. The V and J ends lost 7 bases and 6 bases, in that order; junction bases with no gene match: 12. This CDR3 has 15 amino acids. From germline, CDR1 is MNHEY and CDR2 SVGAGI.

This clonotype was seen a handful of times. This sequence joins TRBV3-1 and TRBJ2-1; 9 nucleotides match TRBD1. This CDR3 spans 18 amino acids. The germline gives CDR1 LGHDT, CDR2 YNNKEL (reference sequence). Trimming at V came to 4 bases and at J to 4 bases, leaving 14 bases not matched to a gene. CDR3 nucleotide sequence: TGTGCCAGCAGCCGAAACCGTCCGGGACAGGGTTGGTACAATGAGCAGTTCTTC. It translates to CASSRNRPGQGWYNEQFF.